This TCR beta chain was found in a study of identifying expanded T cells in peripheral blood. TCRdb's table, derived via immunoSEQ multiplex PCR, lists solely in-frame clones and lacks some. The data hold about 80,000 clones, with 85% to 90% observed a single time. As for this clone: At one boundary the junction diverges from the germline segment, which might be a read error.

During the collection period, no donor immune events like infections were recorded. This TCR was recovered from a person aged 18 to 75 in good health. The sequenced sample was blood.

The CDR3 spells CASRLLGGDQCHF. The CDR3 nucleotides read TGTGCCAGCAGGCTCCTGGGGGGGGACCAGTGCCACTTC. The chain uses TRBV28 and TRBJ2-7; TRBD2 agrees at 7 bases. The CDR3 runs 13 residues. Germline values: CDR1 MDHEN, CDR2 SYDVKM.